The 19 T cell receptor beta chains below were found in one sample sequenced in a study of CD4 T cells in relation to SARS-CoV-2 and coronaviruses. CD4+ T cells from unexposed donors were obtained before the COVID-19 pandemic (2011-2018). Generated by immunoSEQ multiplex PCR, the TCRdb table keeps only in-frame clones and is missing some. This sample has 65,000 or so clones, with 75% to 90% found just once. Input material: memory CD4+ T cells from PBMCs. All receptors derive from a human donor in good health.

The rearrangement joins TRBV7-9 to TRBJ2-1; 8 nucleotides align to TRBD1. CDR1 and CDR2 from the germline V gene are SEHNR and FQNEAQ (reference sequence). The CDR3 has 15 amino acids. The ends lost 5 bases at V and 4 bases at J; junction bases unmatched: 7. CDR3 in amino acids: CASSLDRGGYNEQFF. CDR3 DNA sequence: TGTGCCAGCAGCCTCGACAGGGGCGGGTACAATGAGCAGTTCTTC. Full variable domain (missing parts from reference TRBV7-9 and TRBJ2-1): DTGVSQNPRHKITKRGQNVTFRCDPISEHNRLYWYRQTLGQGPEFLTYFQNEAQLEKSRLLSDRFSAERPKGSFSTLEIQRTEQGDSAMYLCASSLDRGGYNEQFFGPGTRLTVL.

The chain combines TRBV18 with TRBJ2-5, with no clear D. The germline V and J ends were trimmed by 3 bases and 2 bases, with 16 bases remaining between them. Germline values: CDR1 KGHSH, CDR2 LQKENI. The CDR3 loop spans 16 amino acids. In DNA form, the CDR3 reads TGTGCCAGCTCACCGGCTGACGCATTGCAACAAGAGACCCAGTACTTC. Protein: CASSPADALQQETQYF.

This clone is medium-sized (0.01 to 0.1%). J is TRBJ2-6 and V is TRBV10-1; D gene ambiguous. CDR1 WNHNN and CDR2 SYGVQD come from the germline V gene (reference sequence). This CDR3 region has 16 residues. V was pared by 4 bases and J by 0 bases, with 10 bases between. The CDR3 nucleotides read TGCGCCAGCAGTGTTGAGCGACGCTCTGGGGCCAACGTCCTGACTTTC. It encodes CASSVERRSGANVLTF.

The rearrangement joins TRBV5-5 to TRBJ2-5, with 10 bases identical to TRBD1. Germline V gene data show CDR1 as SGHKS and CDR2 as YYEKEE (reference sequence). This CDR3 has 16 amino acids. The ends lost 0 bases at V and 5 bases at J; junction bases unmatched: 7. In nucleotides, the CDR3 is TGTGCCAGCAGCTTGGACGTGACAGGGGGCTTGGAGACCCAGTACTTC. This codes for CASSLDVTGGLETQYF.

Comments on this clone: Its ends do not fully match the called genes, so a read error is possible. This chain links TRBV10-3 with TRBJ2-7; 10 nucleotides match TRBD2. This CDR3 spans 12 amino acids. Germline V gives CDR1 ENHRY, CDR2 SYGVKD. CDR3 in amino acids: CAISETSGIGHF. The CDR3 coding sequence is TGTGCCATCAGTGAGACTAGCGGGATAGGGCACTTC.

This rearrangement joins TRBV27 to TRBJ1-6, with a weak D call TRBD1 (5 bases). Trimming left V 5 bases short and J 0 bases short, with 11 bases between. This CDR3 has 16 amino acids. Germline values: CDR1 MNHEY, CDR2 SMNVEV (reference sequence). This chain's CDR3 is CASSRQGSSYNSPLHF. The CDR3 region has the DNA TGTGCCAGCAGTCGCCAGGGCAGCTCCTATAATTCACCCCTCCACTTT.

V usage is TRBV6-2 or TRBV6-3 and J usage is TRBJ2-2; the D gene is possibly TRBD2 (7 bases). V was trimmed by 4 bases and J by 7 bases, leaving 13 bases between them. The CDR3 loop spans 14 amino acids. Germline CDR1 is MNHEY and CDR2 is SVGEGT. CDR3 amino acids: CASSWGGRDGELFF. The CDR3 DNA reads TGTGCCAGCAGTTGGGGGGGCCGGGACGGGGAGCTGTTTTTT.

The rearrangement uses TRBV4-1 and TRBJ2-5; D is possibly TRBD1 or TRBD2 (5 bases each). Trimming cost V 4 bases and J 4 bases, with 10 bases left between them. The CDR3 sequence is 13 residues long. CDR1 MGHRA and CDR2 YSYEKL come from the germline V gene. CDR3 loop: CASSRDQTETQYF. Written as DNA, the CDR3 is TGCGCCAGCAGCCGGGACCAGACAGAGACCCAGTACTTC.

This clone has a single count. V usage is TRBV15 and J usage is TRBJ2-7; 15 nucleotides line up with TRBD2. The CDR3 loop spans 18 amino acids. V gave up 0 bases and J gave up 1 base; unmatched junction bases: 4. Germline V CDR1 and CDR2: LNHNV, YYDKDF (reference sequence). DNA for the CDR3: TGTGCCACCAGCAGAGATATTGGGACTAGCGGGAGGTCCTACGAGCAGTACTTC. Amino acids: CATSRDIGTSGRSYEQYF.

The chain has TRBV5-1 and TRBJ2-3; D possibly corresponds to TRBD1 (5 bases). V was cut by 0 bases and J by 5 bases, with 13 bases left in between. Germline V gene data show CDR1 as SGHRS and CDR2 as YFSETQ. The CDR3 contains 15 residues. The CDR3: CASSLEPGQRDTQYF. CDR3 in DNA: TGCGCCAGCAGCTTGGAACCAGGGCAGAGAGATACGCAGTATTTT.

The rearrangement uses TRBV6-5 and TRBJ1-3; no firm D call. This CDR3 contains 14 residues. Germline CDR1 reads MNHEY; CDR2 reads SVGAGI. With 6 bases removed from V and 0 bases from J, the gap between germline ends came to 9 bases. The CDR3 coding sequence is TGTGCCAGCAGGAAATCTTACTCTGGAAACACCATATATTTT. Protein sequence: CASRKSYSGNTIYF.

The CDR3 sequence: CASSQDSGGGQGNEQFF. The DNA for the CDR3 is TGTGCCAGCAGCCAAGATTCGGGCGGGGGGCAGGGCAATGAGCAGTTCTTC. V gene TRBV3-1 (or the pseudogene TRBV3-2) combines with J gene TRBJ2-1, with TRBD2 matching 8 bases. The CDR3 is made up of 17 amino acids. V dropped 0 bases and J dropped 6; count of bases not matched to a gene: 10. CDR1 and CDR2 from the germline V gene are LGHDT and YNNKEL (reference sequence).

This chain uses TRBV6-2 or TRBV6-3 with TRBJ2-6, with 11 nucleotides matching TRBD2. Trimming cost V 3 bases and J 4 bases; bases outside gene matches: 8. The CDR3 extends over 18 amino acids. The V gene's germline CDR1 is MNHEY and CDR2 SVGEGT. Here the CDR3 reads CASSYLTSGATGANVLTF. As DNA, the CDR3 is TGTGCCAGCAGTTATTTGACTAGCGGGGCCACCGGGGCCAACGTCCTGACTTTC.

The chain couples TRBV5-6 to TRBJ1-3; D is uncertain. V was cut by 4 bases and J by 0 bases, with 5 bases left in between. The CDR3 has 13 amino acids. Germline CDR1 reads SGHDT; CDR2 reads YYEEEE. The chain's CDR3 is CASSQNSGNTIYF. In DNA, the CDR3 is TGTGCCAGCAGCCAGAACTCTGGAAACACCATATATTTT.

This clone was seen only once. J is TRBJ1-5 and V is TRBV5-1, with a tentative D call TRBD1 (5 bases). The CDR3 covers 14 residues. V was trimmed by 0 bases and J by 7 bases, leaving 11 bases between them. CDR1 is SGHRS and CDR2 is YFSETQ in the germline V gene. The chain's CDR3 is CASSLEGPGQPQHF. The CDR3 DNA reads TGCGCCAGCAGCTTGGAGGGCCCAGGGCAGCCCCAGCATTTT.

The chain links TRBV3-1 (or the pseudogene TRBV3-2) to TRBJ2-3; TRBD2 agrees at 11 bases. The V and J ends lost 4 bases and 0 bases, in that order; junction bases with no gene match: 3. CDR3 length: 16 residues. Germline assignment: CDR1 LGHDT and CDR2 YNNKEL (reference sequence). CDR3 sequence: CASSRRLAGSTDTQYF. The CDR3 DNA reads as TGTGCCAGCAGCCGCCGACTAGCGGGGAGCACAGATACGCAGTATTTT.

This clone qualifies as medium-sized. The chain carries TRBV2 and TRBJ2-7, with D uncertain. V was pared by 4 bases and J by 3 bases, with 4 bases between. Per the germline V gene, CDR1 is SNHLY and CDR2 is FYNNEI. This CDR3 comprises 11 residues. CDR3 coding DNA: TGTGCCAGCAGTGTGGGCTACGAGCAGTACTTC. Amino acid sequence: CASSVGYEQYF.

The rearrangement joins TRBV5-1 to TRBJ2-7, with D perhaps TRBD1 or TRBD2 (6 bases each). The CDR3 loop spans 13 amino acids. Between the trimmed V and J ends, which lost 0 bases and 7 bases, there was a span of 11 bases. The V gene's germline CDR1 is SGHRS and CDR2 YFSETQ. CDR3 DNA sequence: TGCGCCAGCAGCTTGGTAGGGGGGAAAGAGCAGTACTTC. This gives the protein CASSLVGGKEQYF.

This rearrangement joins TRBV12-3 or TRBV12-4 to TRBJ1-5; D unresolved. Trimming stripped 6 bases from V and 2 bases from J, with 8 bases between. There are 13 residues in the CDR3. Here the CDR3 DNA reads TGTGCCAGCAGGGGGTTGGGCAATCAGCCCCAGCATTTT. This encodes CASRGLGNQPQHF.